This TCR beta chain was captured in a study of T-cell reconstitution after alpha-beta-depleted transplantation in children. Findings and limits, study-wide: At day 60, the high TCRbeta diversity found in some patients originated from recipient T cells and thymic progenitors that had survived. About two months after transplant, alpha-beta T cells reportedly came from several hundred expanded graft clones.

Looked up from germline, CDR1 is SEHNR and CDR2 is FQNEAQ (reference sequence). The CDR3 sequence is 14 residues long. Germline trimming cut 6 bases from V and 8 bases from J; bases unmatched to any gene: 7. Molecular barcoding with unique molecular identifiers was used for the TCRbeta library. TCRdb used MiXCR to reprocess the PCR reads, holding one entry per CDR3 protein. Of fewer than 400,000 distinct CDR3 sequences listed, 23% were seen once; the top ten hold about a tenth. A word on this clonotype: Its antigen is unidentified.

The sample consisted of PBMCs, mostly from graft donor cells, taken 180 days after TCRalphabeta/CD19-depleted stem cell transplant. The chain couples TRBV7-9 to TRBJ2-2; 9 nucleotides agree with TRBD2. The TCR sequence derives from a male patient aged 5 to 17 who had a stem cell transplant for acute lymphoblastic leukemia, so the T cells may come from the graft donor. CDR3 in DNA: TGTGCCAGCAGATTTAGCGGGAGAGCAGGGGAGCTGTTTTTT. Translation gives CASRFSGRAGELFF.